This record looks at one TCR beta chain sequence and its context. These data are taken from a study of T cell responses to AZD1222 COVID-19 vaccine. Sequenced by immunoSEQ multiplex PCR; TCRdb stores in-frame clones only, minus some. The table lists some 150,000 clones, roughly 88% of them singletons. The germline V gene has CDR1 LNHNV and CDR2 YYDKDF (reference sequence). Trimming removed 0 bases from V and 8 bases from J, with 14 bases in between. This CDR3 contains 15 residues. This sequence originates from an adult who received the AZD1222 COVID-19 vaccine. The sample here was peripheral blood, taken 28 days after the second AZD1222 dose. The V gene is TRBV15, the J gene TRBJ2-1, with D possibly TRBD1 on 6 matching bases. This CDR3 is CATSREASRGDEQFF. CDR3 bases: TGTGCCACCAGCAGAGAGGCTAGCAGGGGCGATGAGCAGTTCTTC.